This T cell receptor (beta chain) was identified during a study of identical twins. Study results and caveats: Twins shared beta out-of-frame sequences in excess, but this excess was weaker.

Via MiXCR, TCRdb re-called the 5' RACE reads, giving one row per CDR3 protein. Of a few hundred thousand distinct CDR3 sequences in the sample, roughly 15% are singletons; the top ten hold 0.44%. This clonotype showed up just a few times. Antigen: not known. The CDR3 is 14 residues long. Trimming shortened V by 3 bases and J by 0 bases, and 11 bases separated the two germline ends. Germline V lookup: CDR1 DFQATT, CDR2 SNEGSKA (reference sequence). These same records also appear under a second study, on yellow fever vaccine responses in identical twins. That report adds: Among the twins, the vaccine T cell response reportedly seemed partly convergent and partly personalized.

Sample: CD4+ T cells sorted from blood. The chain is built from TRBV20-1 and TRBJ2-5; D might be TRBD2 (7 bases). The clonotype was recovered from a woman aged 18-29 years in good health. The CDR3 bases are TGCAGTGCTAGCGGGGGGCCCAACCAAGAGACCCAGTACTTC. This gives the protein CSASGGPNQETQYF.